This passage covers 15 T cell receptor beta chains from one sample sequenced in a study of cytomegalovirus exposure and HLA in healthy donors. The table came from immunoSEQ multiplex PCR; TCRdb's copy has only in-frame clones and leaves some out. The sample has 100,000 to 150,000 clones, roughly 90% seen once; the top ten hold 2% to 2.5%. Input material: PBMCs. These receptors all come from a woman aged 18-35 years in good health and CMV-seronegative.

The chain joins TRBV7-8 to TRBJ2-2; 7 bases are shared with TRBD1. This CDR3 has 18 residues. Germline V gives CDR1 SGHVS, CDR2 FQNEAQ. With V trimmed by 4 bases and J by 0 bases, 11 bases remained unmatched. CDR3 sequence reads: CASSWTGEGEANTGELFF. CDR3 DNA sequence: TGTGCCAGCAGCTGGACAGGCGAGGGAGAGGCGAACACCGGGGAGCTGTTTTTT.

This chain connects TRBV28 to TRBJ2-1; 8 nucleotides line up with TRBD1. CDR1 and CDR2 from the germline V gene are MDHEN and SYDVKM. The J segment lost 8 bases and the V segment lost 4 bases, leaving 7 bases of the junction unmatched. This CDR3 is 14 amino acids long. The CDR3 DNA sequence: TGTGCCAGCAGTTCCCCTGGACAGGGTTATGAGCAGTTCTTC. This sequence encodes CASSSPGQGYEQFF.

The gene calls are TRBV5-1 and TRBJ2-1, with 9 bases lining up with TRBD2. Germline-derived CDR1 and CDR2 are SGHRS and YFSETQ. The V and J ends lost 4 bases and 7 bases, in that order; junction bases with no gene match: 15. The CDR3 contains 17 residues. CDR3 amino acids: CASSPHSGASGRNEQFF. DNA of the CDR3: TGCGCCAGCAGCCCCCATTCGGGGGCGAGCGGGAGGAATGAGCAGTTCTTC.

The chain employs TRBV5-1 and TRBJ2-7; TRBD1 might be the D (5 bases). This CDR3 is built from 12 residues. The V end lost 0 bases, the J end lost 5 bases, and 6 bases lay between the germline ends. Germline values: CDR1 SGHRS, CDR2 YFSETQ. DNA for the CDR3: TGCGCCAGCAGCTTGGAAGGGGACGAGCAGTACTTC. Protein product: CASSLEGDEQYF.

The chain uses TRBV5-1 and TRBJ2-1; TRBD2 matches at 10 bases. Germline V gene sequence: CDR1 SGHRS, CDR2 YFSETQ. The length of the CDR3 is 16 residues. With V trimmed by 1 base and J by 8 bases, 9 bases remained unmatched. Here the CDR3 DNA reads TGCGCCAGCAGCTTGTGGCTAGCGGGAGCAGGGTATGAGCAGTTCTTC. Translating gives CASSLWLAGAGYEQFF.

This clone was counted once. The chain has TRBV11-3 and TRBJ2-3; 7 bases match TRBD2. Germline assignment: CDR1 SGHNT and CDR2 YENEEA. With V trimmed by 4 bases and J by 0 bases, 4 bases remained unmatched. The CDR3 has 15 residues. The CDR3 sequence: CASSSSGTSTDTQYF. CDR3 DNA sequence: TGTGCCAGCAGCTCCAGCGGGACTAGCACAGATACGCAGTATTTT.

The CDR3: CAIRDRYGYTF. The CDR3 bases are TGTGCCATACGCGACAGGTATGGCTACACCTTC. The V and J genes are TRBV19 and TRBJ1-2, with a weak D call TRBD1 (6 bases). Per germline, CDR1 LNHDA and CDR2 SQIVND (reference sequence). The CDR3 length is 11 residues. Between the trimmed V and J ends, which lost 10 bases and 5 bases, there was a span of 11 bases. Combining the CDR3 with reference TRBV19 and TRBJ1-2 gives the whole variable domain DGGITQSPKYLFRKEGQNVTLSCEQNLNHDAMYWYRQDPGQGLRLIYYSQIVNDFQKGDIAEGYSVSREKKESFPLTVTSAQKNPTAFYLCAIRDRYGYTFGSGTRLTVV.

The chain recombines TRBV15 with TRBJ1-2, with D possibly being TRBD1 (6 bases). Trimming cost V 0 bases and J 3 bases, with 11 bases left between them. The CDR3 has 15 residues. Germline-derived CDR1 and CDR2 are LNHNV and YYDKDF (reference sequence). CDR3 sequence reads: CATSREAGVYYGYTF. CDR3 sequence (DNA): TGTGCCACCAGCAGAGAGGCAGGGGTCTACTATGGCTACACCTTC.

The CDR3 DNA reads as TGTGCCAGCAGTTCAAGGACTAGCGCGGACTACGAGCAGTACTTC. This codes for CASSSRTSADYEQYF. The chain is built from TRBV6-6 and TRBJ2-7; 9 bases agree with TRBD2. The CDR3 has 15 amino acids. Germline V lookup: CDR1 MNHNY, CDR2 SVGAGI (reference sequence). V was pared by 4 bases and J by 3 bases, with 7 bases of the junction left unmatched.

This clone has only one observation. CDR3 residues: CASSPRPTGTEAFF. Written as DNA, the CDR3 is TGTGCCAGCAGCCCACGTCCGACGGGCACTGAAGCTTTCTTT. The V call is TRBV14, the J call TRBJ1-1, with D unclear. CDR1 and CDR2 from the germline V gene are SGHDN and FVKESK. Trimming pared 4 bases from V and 4 bases from J, leaving 13 bases between. CDR3 size: 14 residues.

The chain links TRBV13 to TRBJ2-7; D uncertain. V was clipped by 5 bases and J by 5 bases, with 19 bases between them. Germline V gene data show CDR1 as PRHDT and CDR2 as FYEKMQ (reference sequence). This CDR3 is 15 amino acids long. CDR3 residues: CASSPPRPGPNEQYF. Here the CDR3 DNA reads TGTGCCAGCAGCCCCCCTCGACCGGGTCCAAACGAGCAGTACTTC.

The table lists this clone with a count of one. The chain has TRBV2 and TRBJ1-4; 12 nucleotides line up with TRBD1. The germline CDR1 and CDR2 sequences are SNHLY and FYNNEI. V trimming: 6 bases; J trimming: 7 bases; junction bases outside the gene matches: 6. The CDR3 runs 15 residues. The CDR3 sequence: CASSWDRGRVEKLFF. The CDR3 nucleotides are TGTGCCAGCAGCTGGGACAGGGGGCGCGTTGAAAAACTGTTTTTT.

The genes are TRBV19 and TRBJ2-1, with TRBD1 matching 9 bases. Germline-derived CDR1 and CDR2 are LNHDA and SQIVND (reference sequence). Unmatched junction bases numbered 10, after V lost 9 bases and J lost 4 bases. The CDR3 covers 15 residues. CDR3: CASKLRDRAYNEQFF. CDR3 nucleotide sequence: TGTGCCAGCAAACTCCGGGACAGGGCATACAATGAGCAGTTCTTC.

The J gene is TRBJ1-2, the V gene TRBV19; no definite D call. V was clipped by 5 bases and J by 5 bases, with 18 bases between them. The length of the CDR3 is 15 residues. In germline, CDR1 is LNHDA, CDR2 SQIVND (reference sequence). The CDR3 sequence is CASSVPGLNTYGYTF. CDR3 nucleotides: TGTGCCAGTAGTGTCCCGGGGTTAAATACGTATGGCTACACCTTC.

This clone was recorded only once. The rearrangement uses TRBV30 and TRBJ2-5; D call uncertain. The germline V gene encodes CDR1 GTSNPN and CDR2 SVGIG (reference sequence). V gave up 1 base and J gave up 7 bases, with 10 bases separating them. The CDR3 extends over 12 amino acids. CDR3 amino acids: CAWSDTGGTQYF. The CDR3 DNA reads TGTGCCTGGAGTGATACCGGCGGGACCCAGTACTTC.